What follows are 26 T cell receptor beta chains derived from one specimen sequenced in a study of T cells after yellow fever vaccination. One entry per CDR3 protein results from TCRdb running MiXCR on the 5' RACE reads. Among 600,000 to 750,000 distinct CDR3 sequences listed, roughly an eighth were seen once. Sequenced material: PBMCs, taken on the day of the yellow fever booster vaccination. Source of these receptors: a man aged 25-40 years who received the YFV17D yellow fever vaccine.

This sequence joins TRBV4-1 and TRBJ2-1, with D maybe TRBD1 (6 bases). V was pared by 3 bases and J by 6 bases, with 6 bases between. The CDR3 sequence is 12 residues long. The germline gives CDR1 MGHRA, CDR2 YSYEKL. For the CDR3, the DNA is TGCGCCAGCAGCCAGGGGGCCAATGAGCAGTTCTTC. Its protein product is CASSQGANEQFF.

This clonotype was seen more than once but under ten times. The chain joins TRBV27 to TRBJ1-1; possibly TRBD1 for D (5 bases). The CDR3 extends over 14 amino acids. Between the trimmed V and J ends, which lost 6 bases and 7 bases, there was a span of 18 bases. CDR1 and CDR2 from the germline V gene are MNHEY and SMNVEV (reference sequence). CDR3 bases: TGTGCCAGCAGAGACACACCCGGGACCCATGAAGCTTTCTTT. Encoded protein: CASRDTPGTHEAFF.

This chain links TRBV4-3 with TRBJ2-2, with no clear D. Trimming left V 0 bases short and J 6 bases short, with 11 bases between. CDR1 and CDR2 from the germline V gene are LGHNA and YSLEER. CDR3 length equals 15 residues. CDR3 bases: TGCGCCAGCAGCCAAGATGGGCAGGTCTCCGGGGAGCTGTTTTTT. Translating gives CASSQDGQVSGELFF.

J is TRBJ2-2 and V is TRBV6-1; D gene unclear. From germline, CDR1 is MNHNS and CDR2 SASEGT. Trimming took off 7 bases at V and 6 bases at J, with 15 bases between the two ends. CDR3 length: 14 residues. The CDR3 DNA follows: TGTGCCAGCACCCAAGGCGCATCGGCCGGGGAGCTGTTTTTT. Its translation is CASTQGASAGELFF.

V usage is TRBV5-1 and J usage is TRBJ2-7, with 7 bases aligning to TRBD2. The CDR3 contains 14 residues. J lost 5 bases, V lost 4 bases, and 9 bases had no gene match. From germline, CDR1 is SGHRS and CDR2 YFSETQ. The CDR3 sequence is CASSPRDYLDEQYF. DNA for the CDR3: TGCGCCAGCAGCCCACGGGACTACTTAGACGAGCAGTACTTC.

This clonotype was seen ten or more times. The V gene is TRBV20-1, the J gene TRBJ2-5, with no clear D. The ends were cut back, 3 bases at V and 4 bases at J, with 6 bases in the middle. The CDR3 spans 11 residues. Germline-derived CDR1 and CDR2 are DFQATT and SNEGSKA (reference sequence). The CDR3 reads CSARVLETQYF. CDR3 sequence (DNA): TGCAGTGCTAGGGTTTTAGAGACCCAGTACTTC.

CDR3: CASGAVGAYEQYF. Here the CDR3 DNA reads TGTGCCAGCGGGGCAGTAGGAGCCTACGAGCAGTACTTC. V and J are TRBV9 and TRBJ2-7, with a tentative D call TRBD1 (5 bases). Germline V CDR1 and CDR2: SGDLS, YYNGEE. Deletions cut 7 bases from V and 2 bases from J, with 13 bases between. The CDR3 is 13 amino acids.

The table lists this clonotype with a few counts. This chain joins TRBV7-3 and TRBJ2-1; 12 nucleotides line up with TRBD2. Germline trimming cut 0 bases from V and 8 bases from J; bases unmatched to any gene: 8. Germline CDR1 is SGHTA and CDR2 is FQGTGA. This CDR3 comprises 17 residues. The CDR3 DNA is TGTGCCAGCAGCTTAACTGGCCTCGGACTAGCGGGACATGAGCAGTTCTTC. Its translation: CASSLTGLGLAGHEQFF.

V is TRBV30 and J is TRBJ2-2; 7 nucleotides match TRBD2. V dropped 8 bases and J dropped 7; count of bases not matched to a gene: 19. Germline V gene lookup returns CDR1 GTSNPN and CDR2 SVGIG (reference sequence). The CDR3 totals 16 residues. This chain's CDR3 is CAGGRTSHTAVGELFF. In nucleotides, the CDR3 is TGTGCCGGGGGAAGGACTAGTCATACCGCGGTCGGGGAGCTGTTTTTT.

The sample holds many counts of this clonotype. V is TRBV5-1 and J is TRBJ2-7; D unresolved. The CDR3 has 12 amino acids. Trimming shortened V by 1 base and J by 5 bases, and 7 bases separated the two germline ends. Germline-derived CDR1 and CDR2 are SGHRS and YFSETQ. CDR3 region: CASSLNGNEQYF. CDR3 in DNA: TGCGCCAGCAGCTTGAATGGGAACGAGCAGTACTTC.

The CDR3 loop is CASSLVSPNNEQFF. CDR3 sequence (DNA): TGTGCCAGCAGTTTAGTGTCTCCGAACAATGAGCAGTTCTTC. The V gene is TRBV28, the J gene TRBJ2-1; the D is unclear. CDR3 length: 14 residues. V was trimmed by 2 bases and J by 5 bases, leaving 10 bases between them. Per the germline V gene, CDR1 is MDHEN and CDR2 is SYDVKM.

The V and J genes are TRBV5-1 and TRBJ1-2, with 7 bases matching TRBD1. Germline V CDR1 and CDR2: SGHRS, YFSETQ. The CDR3 runs 15 residues. The V gene end was trimmed by 4 bases and the J gene end by 4 bases; junction bases not matched to a gene: 10. The CDR3 region has the DNA TGCGCCAGCAGCGACTCCGGGACAGAACGCTATGGCTACACCTTC. As protein: CASSDSGTERYGYTF.

CDR3 residues: CAISESTGGSYNEQFF. The CDR3 bases are TGTGCCATCAGTGAGTCAACGGGGGGCTCCTACAATGAGCAGTTCTTC. The chain combines TRBV10-3 with TRBJ2-1, with 7 bases lining up with TRBD2. The CDR3 runs 16 residues. The V gene's germline CDR1 is ENHRY and CDR2 SYGVKD. The V segment lost 0 bases and the J segment 0 bases; nucleotides outside the gene matches: 2.

The V call is TRBV28, the J call TRBJ2-2; D unresolved. Deletions cut 4 bases from V and 6 bases from J, with 6 bases between. Germline V gives CDR1 MDHEN, CDR2 SYDVKM. This CDR3 region has 12 residues. CDR3 bases: TGTGCCAGCAGTTACGAGGCCGGGGAGCTGTTTTTT. It codes for CASSYEAGELFF.

V is TRBV10-2 and J is TRBJ2-7, with 9 bases aligning to TRBD1. Germline V gene sequence: CDR1 WSHSY, CDR2 SAAADI. V lost 1 base to trimming and J lost 2 bases; unmatched junction nucleotides: 6. The CDR3 has 16 amino acids. The CDR3 coding sequence is TGCGCCAGCAGTGAGTTTGCGGGACAGGGCGCCTACGAGCAGTACTTC. Amino acid sequence: CASSEFAGQGAYEQYF.

This CDR3 reads CAWSVGGSLATQYF. The CDR3 nucleotides are TGTGCCTGGAGTGTAGGAGGCAGCCTGGCGACCCAGTACTTC. The rearrangement uses TRBV30 and TRBJ2-5; a possible D gene is TRBD2 (5 bases). Trimming cost V 0 bases and J 7 bases, with 15 bases left between them. The CDR3 length is 14 residues. The V gene's germline CDR1 is GTSNPN and CDR2 SVGIG (reference sequence).

This clonotype was observed a single time. As DNA, the CDR3 is TGCAGTGCTAGAGAGGAAGGTCACCTAGCCACAGATACGCAGTATTTT. This translates into CSAREEGHLATDTQYF. The chain combines TRBV20-1 with TRBJ2-3; D might be TRBD2 (5 bases). The CDR3 runs 16 residues. V lost 0 bases to trimming and J lost 2 bases, with 15 bases between them. Germline V gene sequence: CDR1 DFQATT, CDR2 SNEGSKA (reference sequence).

This CDR3 is CASRKRTGVSYTEAFF. Written as DNA, the CDR3 is TGTGCCAGCAGAAAGCGAACAGGGGTGTCCTACACTGAAGCTTTCTTT. The chain carries TRBV5-6 and TRBJ1-1; TRBD1 aligns across 7 bases. CDR1 is SGHDT and CDR2 is YYEEEE in the germline V gene. Losses at the gene ends were 5 bases for V and 3 bases for J; bases not matched to a gene: 13. This CDR3 is built from 16 residues.

This clonotype was counted only a few times. CDR3 region: CASSVDRASMNTEAFF. The DNA for the CDR3 is TGCGCCAGCAGCGTGGACAGGGCTTCCATGAACACTGAAGCTTTCTTT. This chain uses TRBV5-1 with TRBJ1-1; 8 positions agree with TRBD1. The CDR3 covers 16 residues. The germline V gene encodes CDR1 SGHRS and CDR2 YFSETQ. With 4 bases clipped from V and 0 bases from J, the junction kept 8 bases outside the gene matches.

The CDR3 is CASSYMGAIGGYTF. In nucleotides, the CDR3 is TGTGCCAGCAGTTATATGGGGGCTATTGGCGGCTACACCTTC. This sequence joins TRBV6-5 and TRBJ1-2, with D maybe TRBD1 (6 bases). There are 14 residues in the CDR3. Germline V gene data show CDR1 as MNHEY and CDR2 as SVGAGI. V lost 3 bases and J 8 bases, leaving 16 bases between the germline ends.

The CDR3 reads CATSRDHDEQYF. The CDR3 DNA reads as TGTGCCACCAGCAGAGATCATGACGAGCAGTACTTC. The rearrangement joins TRBV15 to TRBJ2-7; D is undetermined. The CDR3 loop spans 12 amino acids. The V gene's germline CDR1 is LNHNV and CDR2 YYDKDF (reference sequence). The V end was cut by 0 bases, the J end by 5 bases, with 5 bases between.

This clonotype was counted many times. The rearrangement links TRBV12-5 to TRBJ2-5; 7 nucleotides match TRBD2. V shed 6 bases, J shed 5 bases, and the junction held 6 bases outside the gene matches. CDR3 length equals 13 residues. Germline V gene data show CDR1 as LGHNT and CDR2 as FRNRAP. This chain's CDR3 is CASGPSGGETQYF. The DNA for the CDR3 is TGTGCTAGTGGCCCCTCCGGGGGGGAGACCCAGTACTTC.

This clonotype was detected ten times or more. The rearrangement joins TRBV6-5 to TRBJ2-3, with TRBD2 matching 7 bases. The CDR3 is made up of 18 amino acids. The V gene end was trimmed by 4 bases and the J gene end by 2 bases; junction bases not matched to a gene: 15. The germline gives CDR1 MNHEY, CDR2 SVGAGI. CDR3 in DNA: TGTGCCAGCAGTTCCGCGGCTCCGGTGGGAGGGAACACAGATACGCAGTATTTT. It yields the protein CASSSAAPVGGNTDTQYF.

The chain recombines TRBV9 with TRBJ2-5; TRBD2 agrees at 7 bases. Germline CDR1 reads SGDLS; CDR2 reads YYNGEE. CDR3 length equals 16 residues. The ends lost 0 bases at V and 4 bases at J; junction bases unmatched: 9. CDR3 loop: CASSVGGGRVGETQYF. CDR3 nucleotide sequence: TGTGCCAGCAGCGTAGGCGGCGGGAGAGTAGGAGAGACCCAGTACTTC.

There are many counts of this clonotype. The genes are TRBV5-6 and TRBJ1-3, with D possibly TRBD1 on 5 matching bases. The CDR3 runs 16 residues. The germline V and J ends were trimmed by 3 bases and 0 bases, with 13 bases remaining between them. Germline V gene data show CDR1 as SGHDT and CDR2 as YYEEEE. CDR3 residues: CASSSTVKISGNTIYF. The CDR3 DNA reads TGTGCCAGCAGCTCGACAGTAAAGATCTCTGGAAACACCATATATTTT.

The genes are TRBV6-2 or TRBV6-3 and TRBJ2-7; TRBD2 matches at 13 bases. Looked up from germline, CDR1 is MNHEY and CDR2 is SVGEGT. The CDR3 loop spans 16 amino acids. V trimming: 2 bases; J trimming: 2 bases; junction bases outside the gene matches: 3. CDR3 sequence: CASSYQGTSGTYEQYF. The DNA of the CDR3 is TGTGCCAGCAGTTACCAAGGGACTAGCGGGACCTACGAGCAGTACTTC.